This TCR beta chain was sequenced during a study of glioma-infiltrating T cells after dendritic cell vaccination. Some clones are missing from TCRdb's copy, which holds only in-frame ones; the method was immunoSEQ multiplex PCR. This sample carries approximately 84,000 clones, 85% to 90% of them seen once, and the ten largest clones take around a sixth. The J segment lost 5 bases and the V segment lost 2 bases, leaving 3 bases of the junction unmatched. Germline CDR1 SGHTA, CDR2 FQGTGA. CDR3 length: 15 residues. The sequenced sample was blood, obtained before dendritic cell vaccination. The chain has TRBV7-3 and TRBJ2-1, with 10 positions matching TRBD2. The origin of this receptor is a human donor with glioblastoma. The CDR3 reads CASSLGLADNNEQFF. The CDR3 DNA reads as TGTGCCAGCAGCTTAGGACTAGCGGATAACAATGAGCAGTTCTTC. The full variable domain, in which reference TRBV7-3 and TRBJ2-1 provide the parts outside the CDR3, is GAGVSQTPSNKVTEKGKYVELRCDPISGHTALYWYRQSLGQGPEFLIYFQGTGAADDSGLPNDRFFAVRPEGSVSTLKIQRTERGDSAVYLCASSLGLADNNEQFFGPGTRLTVL.